This TCR beta chain was profiled in a study of Siglec-9 on CD8 T cells in melanoma (dated by TCRdb to about 2019). Regarding the research as a whole: The study examined the expression of Siglec-9 on CD8+ T cells and how Siglec-9 regulates T cells within the melanoma tumor microenvironment.

The CDR3 has 13 amino acids, counting the end cysteine and phenylalanine. Only the CDR3 DNA stays, 39 bases, in frame from base 1. CDR1 and CDR2, looked up from the germline V gene, are SGHVS and FNYEAQ. The junction shows trimming of 4 bases on V and 6 bases on J, plus 13 bases between the germline ends. Comments on this clone: Its antigen is still unknown. Base qualities are not recorded, but no much larger clone differs from it by a single base.

The paper as a whole reports these results and caveats: According to the reported findings, Siglec-9 marked and regulated a subset of effector memory CD8+ T cells that seemed to build up inside melanoma tumors.

Receptor amplification or capture employed the immunoSEQ multiplex PCR assay. Imported from immuneACCESS, the table was reduced by TCRdb to in-frame sequences with V and J called. These copies leave out some clones; in studies compared against another copy, an unresolved V gene accounts for under half, and the cause of the remainder is not known. The sample data list approximately 39,000 clones, and around 81% of these were observed just once. The ten largest clones represent less than 2% of the sample. This clonotype was sampled from a human donor in good health. The sequence links TRBV7-6 to TRBJ2-7; the D segment could be TRBD2, given 5 matching bases. The material sequenced was Siglec-9- CD8+ T cells sorted from blood. The sample's cell subset or site label, decoded: CD8 T cells lacking Siglec-9. Here the CDR3 is given as CASSWAGPGEQYF. The nucleotides are TGTGCCAGCAGCTGGGCGGGTCCGGGCGAGCAGTACTTC.